The 14 T cell receptor beta chains in this list originate from one sample, sequenced in a study of T cells in tuberculosis. Specified time point: new active TB diagnosis, blood taken before or within 7 days of starting treatment. The table came from immunoSEQ multiplex PCR; TCRdb's copy has only in-frame clones and leaves some out. The sample carries tens of thousands of clones, around 92% recorded once. The specimen comprised PBMCs, sampled at tuberculosis diagnosis. Every receptor here comes from an adult with tuberculosis.

The chain couples TRBV6-5 to TRBJ2-3, with a tentative D call TRBD1 (6 bases). The CDR3 length is 14 residues. Trimming cost V 5 bases and J 9 bases, with 18 bases left between them. Germline CDR1 and CDR2: MNHEY and SVGAGI. CDR3 nucleotides: TGTGCCAGCAGTACCCCACAGGGAGCCGCGACGCAGTATTTT. It yields the protein CASSTPQGAATQYF.

J is TRBJ1-5 and V is TRBV4-3; D is ambiguous. The CDR3 covers 13 residues. V dropped 0 bases and J dropped 6 bases, with 6 bases sitting between them. The germline V gene has CDR1 LGHNA and CDR2 YSLEER. The CDR3 loop is CASSQDSGQPQHF. The CDR3 nucleotides are TGCGCCAGCAGCCAAGATTCGGGTCAGCCCCAGCATTTT.

The chain combines TRBV9 with TRBJ1-4; 7 nucleotides match TRBD1. The CDR3 extends over 15 amino acids. V lost 3 bases and J lost 8; bases outside the gene matches: 10. Looked up from germline, CDR1 is SGDLS and CDR2 is YYNGEE. The CDR3 spells CASSGPRQGLEKLFF. The CDR3 bases are TGTGCCAGCAGCGGCCCCAGACAGGGTCTGGAAAAACTGTTTTTT.

This chain links TRBV2 with TRBJ1-1, with D possibly matching TRBD1 (6 bases). Germline values: CDR1 SNHLY, CDR2 FYNNEI. V lost 6 bases and J lost 0, with 11 bases in between. This CDR3 has 14 residues. CDR3: CASRYRDLNTEAFF. Written as DNA, the CDR3 is TGTGCCAGCAGATACAGGGATCTGAACACTGAAGCTTTCTTT.

V and J are TRBV6-6 and TRBJ1-1; no firm D call. Per the germline V gene, CDR1 is MNHNY and CDR2 is SVGAGI (reference sequence). The CDR3 is made up of 12 amino acids. V was shortened by 0 bases and J by 4 bases, with 3 bases between the two germline ends. The CDR3: CASSYSVTEAFF. In DNA form, the CDR3 reads TGTGCCAGCAGTTACTCCGTCACTGAAGCTTTCTTT.

The genes are TRBV20-1 and TRBJ2-1; TRBD1 aligns across 7 bases. CDR3 length: 11 residues. Germline assignment: CDR1 DFQATT and CDR2 SNEGSKA (reference sequence). V was clipped by 4 bases and J by 10 bases; unmatched bases: 4. CDR3 loop: CSANDRVEQFF. The CDR3 DNA follows: TGCAGTGCTAACGACAGGGTAGAGCAGTTCTTC.

The J gene is TRBJ2-7, the V gene TRBV27; maybe TRBD2 (6 bases). Germline assignment: CDR1 MNHEY and CDR2 SMNVEV (reference sequence). With 8 bases removed from V and 1 base from J, the gap between germline ends came to 12 bases. The CDR3 consists of 13 residues. CDR3 residues: CASGLTRSYEQYF. CDR3 sequence (DNA): TGTGCCAGCGGACTAACAAGATCCTACGAGCAGTACTTC.

For the CDR3, the DNA is TGTGCCAGCAGTTACGGCCCAGATACGCAGTATTTT. The encoded protein is CASSYGPDTQYF. The chain combines TRBV6-6 with TRBJ2-3; D is unresolved. V lost 2 bases, J lost 4 bases, and 4 bases lay in between. There are 12 residues in the CDR3. Germline loops: CDR1 MNHNY, CDR2 SVGAGI (reference sequence).

V usage is TRBV9 and J usage is TRBJ1-2, with D perhaps matching TRBD1 (5 bases). The CDR3 has 16 residues. Germline loops: CDR1 SGDLS, CDR2 YYNGEE. V was trimmed by 4 bases and J by 3 bases, leaving 19 bases between them. Here the CDR3 reads CASSPPGAGVYYGYTF. The DNA for the CDR3 is TGTGCCAGCAGCCCCCCCGGTGCGGGGGTCTACTATGGCTACACCTTC.

The CDR3 nucleotides read TGTGCCAGCTCACGAGGTCCGGGACAGGGATTTAGGCTGGACTATGGCTACACCTTC. Its translation: CASSRGPGQGFRLDYGYTF. The genes are TRBV18 and TRBJ1-2; 9 bases fit TRBD1. Germline values: CDR1 KGHSH, CDR2 LQKENI. J gave up 3 bases and V 4 bases, and 18 bases lay outside the gene matches. This CDR3 has 19 residues.

The genes are TRBV4-1 and TRBJ1-1; 7 bases align to TRBD1. V was clipped by 3 bases and J by 5 bases; unmatched bases: 9. The CDR3 is 15 residues long. Germline CDR1 MGHRA, CDR2 YSYEKL. CDR3 bases: TGCGCCAGCAGCCACCGACAGGGTAGGAGGACTGAAGCTTTCTTT. It encodes CASSHRQGRRTEAFF.

This chain connects TRBV2 to TRBJ2-2, with a tentative D call TRBD2 (5 bases). Trimming pared 7 bases from V and 4 bases from J, leaving 10 bases between. The CDR3 has 13 residues. Germline CDR1 SNHLY, CDR2 FYNNEI. DNA for the CDR3: TGTGCCAGCACTATACGGGGCACCGGGGAGCTGTTTTTT. Protein product: CASTIRGTGELFF.

The chain is built from TRBV2 and TRBJ1-5; D ambiguous. V was pared by 4 bases and J by 8 bases, with 9 bases between. CDR3 length equals 12 residues. CDR1 and CDR2 (germline): SNHLY, FYNNEI. CDR3 in amino acids: CASSVSSEPQHF. As DNA, the CDR3 is TGTGCCAGCAGTGTATCCTCAGAGCCCCAGCATTTT.

The rearrangement joins TRBV18 to TRBJ2-2; 13 nucleotides align to TRBD2. The CDR3 is 18 residues long. Germline V gene sequence: CDR1 KGHSH, CDR2 LQKENI. V dropped 4 bases and J dropped 2; count of bases not matched to a gene: 7. This CDR3 reads CASSLSGLAGDNTGELFF. The CDR3 region has the DNA TGTGCCAGCTCACTTTCCGGACTAGCGGGGGACAACACCGGGGAGCTGTTTTTT. The full variable domain, with the rest looked up from reference TRBV18 and TRBJ2-2, is NAGVMQNPRHLVRRRGQEARLRCSPMKGHSHVYWYRQLPEEGLKFMVYLQKENIIDESGMPKERFSAEFPKEGPSILRIQQVVRGDSAAYFCASSLSGLAGDNTGELFFGEGSRLTVL.